A few counts support the clone carrying this T cell receptor beta chain. V shed 2 bases, J shed 4 bases, and the junction held 4 bases outside the gene matches. The CDR3 spans 13 residues. Looked up from germline, CDR1 is DFQATT and CDR2 is SNEGSKA (reference sequence). The sample belongs to a study of regulatory T cells in long-lasting Graves disease. Specified time point: persistent/refractory GD, antithyroid drugs over 5 years with positive TRAb. The TCR library used RNA extracted from PBMCs. Libraries of TCR beta came from iRepertoire HTBI primers plus Arm-PCR of CDR3 regions. TCRdb called the multiplex PCR reads again in MiXCR, with one record for every CDR3 protein. The repertoire includes about 470,000 distinct CDR3 sequences, less than 25% of them detected once, and 7% to 10% sits in the top ten.

This sequence originates from a female donor with Graves disease. This rearrangement joins TRBV20-1 to TRBJ2-7; 8 bases map to TRBD2. Specimen: peripheral blood mononuclear cells (PBMCs), collected when the disease was refractory, from a patient treated with antithyroid drugs. CDR3 loop: CSARKAGAYEQYF. The CDR3 DNA follows: TGCAGTGCTAGAAAAGCGGGAGCTTACGAGCAGTACTTC.